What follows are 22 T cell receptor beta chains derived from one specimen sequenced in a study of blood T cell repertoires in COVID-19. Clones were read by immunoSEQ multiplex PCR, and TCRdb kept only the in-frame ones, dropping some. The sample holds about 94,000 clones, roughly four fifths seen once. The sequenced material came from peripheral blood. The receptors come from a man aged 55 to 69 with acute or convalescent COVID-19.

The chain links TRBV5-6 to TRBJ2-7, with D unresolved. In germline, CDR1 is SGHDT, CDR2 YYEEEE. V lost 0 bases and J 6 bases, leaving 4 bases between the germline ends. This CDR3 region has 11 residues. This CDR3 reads CASSLASEQYF. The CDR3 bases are TGTGCCAGCAGCTTGGCCAGCGAGCAGTACTTC. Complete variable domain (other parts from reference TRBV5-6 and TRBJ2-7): DAGVTQSPTHLIKTRGQQVTLRCSPKSGHDTVSWYQQALGQGPQFIFQYYEEEERQRGNFPDRFSGHQFPNYSSELNVNALLLGDSALYLCASSLASEQYFGPGTRLTVT.

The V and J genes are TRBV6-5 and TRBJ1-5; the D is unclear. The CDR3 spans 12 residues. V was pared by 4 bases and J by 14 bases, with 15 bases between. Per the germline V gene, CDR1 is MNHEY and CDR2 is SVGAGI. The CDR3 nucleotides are TGTGCCAGCAGTTCAAAGTTACTGGTAGAGCATTTT. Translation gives CASSSKLLVEHF.

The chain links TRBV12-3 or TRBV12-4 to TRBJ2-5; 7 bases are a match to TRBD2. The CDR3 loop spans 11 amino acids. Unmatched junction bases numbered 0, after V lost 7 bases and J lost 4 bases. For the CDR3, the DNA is TGTGCCAGCACGGGAGGAGAGACCCAGTACTTC. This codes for CASTGGETQYF.

For the CDR3, the DNA is TGTGCCAGCAGCAAAGTTTCCGGGAATGGCTACACCTTC. Its protein is CASSKVSGNGYTF. V gene TRBV21-1 combines with J gene TRBJ1-2. TRBV21-1 is assigned pseudogene status. The CDR3 consists of 13 residues.

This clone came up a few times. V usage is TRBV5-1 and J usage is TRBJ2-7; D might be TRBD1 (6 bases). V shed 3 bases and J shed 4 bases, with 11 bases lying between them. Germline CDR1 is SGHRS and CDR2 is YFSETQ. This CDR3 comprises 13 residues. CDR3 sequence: CASSSEQGYEQYF. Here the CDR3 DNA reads TGCGCCAGCAGCTCGGAACAGGGTTACGAGCAGTACTTC.

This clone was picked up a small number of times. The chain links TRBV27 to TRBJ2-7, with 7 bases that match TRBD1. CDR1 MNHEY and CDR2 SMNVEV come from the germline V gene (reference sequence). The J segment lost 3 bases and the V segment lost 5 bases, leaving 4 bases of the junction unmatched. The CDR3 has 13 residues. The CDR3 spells CASSTGQNYEQYF. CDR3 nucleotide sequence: TGTGCCAGCAGTACGGGACAGAACTACGAGCAGTACTTC.

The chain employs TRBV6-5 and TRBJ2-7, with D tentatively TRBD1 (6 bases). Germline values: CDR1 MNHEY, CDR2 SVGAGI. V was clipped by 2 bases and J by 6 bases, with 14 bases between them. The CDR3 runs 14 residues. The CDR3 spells CASSYRGWGGEQYF. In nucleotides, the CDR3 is TGTGCCAGCAGTTACAGGGGGTGGGGTGGCGAGCAGTACTTC.

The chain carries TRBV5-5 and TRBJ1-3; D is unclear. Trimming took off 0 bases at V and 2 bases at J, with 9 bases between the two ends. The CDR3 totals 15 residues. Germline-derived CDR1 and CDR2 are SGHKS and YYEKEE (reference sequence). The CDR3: CASSLAVTPGNTIYF. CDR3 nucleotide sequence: TGTGCCAGCAGCTTGGCGGTTACGCCTGGAAACACCATATATTTT.

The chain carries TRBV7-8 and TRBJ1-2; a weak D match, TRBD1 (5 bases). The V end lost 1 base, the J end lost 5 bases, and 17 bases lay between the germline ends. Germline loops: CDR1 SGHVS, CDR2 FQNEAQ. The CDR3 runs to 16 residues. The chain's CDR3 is CASSLVSRGDGYGYTF. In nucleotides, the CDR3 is TGTGCCAGCAGCTTAGTTTCTCGCGGGGACGGGTATGGCTACACCTTC.

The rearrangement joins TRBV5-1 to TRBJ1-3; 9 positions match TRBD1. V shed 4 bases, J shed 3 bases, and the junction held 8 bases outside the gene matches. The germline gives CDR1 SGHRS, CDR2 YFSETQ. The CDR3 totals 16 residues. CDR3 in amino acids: CASSRAGQGDGNTIYF. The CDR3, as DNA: TGCGCCAGCAGCCGGGCGGGACAGGGTGATGGAAACACCATATATTTT.

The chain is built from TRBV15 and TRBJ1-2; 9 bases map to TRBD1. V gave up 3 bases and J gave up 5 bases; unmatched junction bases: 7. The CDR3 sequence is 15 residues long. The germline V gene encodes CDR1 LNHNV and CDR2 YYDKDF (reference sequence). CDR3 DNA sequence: TGTGCCACCAGCAGTAGGACAGGGGACGAATATGGCTACACCTTC. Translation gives CATSSRTGDEYGYTF.

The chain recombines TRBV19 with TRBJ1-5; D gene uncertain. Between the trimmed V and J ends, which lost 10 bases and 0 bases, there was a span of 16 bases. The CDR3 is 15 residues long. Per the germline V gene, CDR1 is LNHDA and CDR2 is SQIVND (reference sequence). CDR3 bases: TGTGCCACTAGCTATTCTGCAAATAGCAATCAGCCCCAGCATTTT. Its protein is CATSYSANSNQPQHF.

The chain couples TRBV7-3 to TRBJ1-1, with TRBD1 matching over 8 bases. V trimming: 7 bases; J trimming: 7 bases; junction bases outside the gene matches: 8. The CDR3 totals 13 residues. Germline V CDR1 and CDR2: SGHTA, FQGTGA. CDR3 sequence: CASKGAGGVEAFF. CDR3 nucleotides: TGTGCCAGCAAGGGGGCAGGGGGCGTTGAAGCTTTCTTT.

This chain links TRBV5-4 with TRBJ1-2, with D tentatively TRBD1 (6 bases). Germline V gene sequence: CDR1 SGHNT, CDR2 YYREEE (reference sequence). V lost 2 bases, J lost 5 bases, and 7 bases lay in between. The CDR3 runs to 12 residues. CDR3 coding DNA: TGTGCCAGCAGCTTCGGACAGTATGGCTACACCTTC. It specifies CASSFGQYGYTF. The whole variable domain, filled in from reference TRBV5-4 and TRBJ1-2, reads ETGVTQSPTHLIKTRGQQVTLRCSSQSGHNTVSWYQQALGQGPQFIFQYYREEENGRGNFPPRFSGLQFPNYSSELNVNALELDDSALYLCASSFGQYGYTFGSGTRLTVV.

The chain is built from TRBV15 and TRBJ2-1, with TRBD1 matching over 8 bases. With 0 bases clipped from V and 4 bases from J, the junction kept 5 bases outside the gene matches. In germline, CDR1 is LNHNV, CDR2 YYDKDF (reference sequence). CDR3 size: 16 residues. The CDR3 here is CATSRDYGDRYNEQFF. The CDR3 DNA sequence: TGTGCCACCAGCAGAGATTACGGGGACAGGTACAATGAGCAGTTCTTC.

CDR3 sequence (DNA): TGTGCCAGCAGGCCCACAGGACCCTCCTACGAGCAGTACTTC. This gives the protein CASRPTGPSYEQYF. The gene calls are TRBV7-2 and TRBJ2-7; D possibly corresponds to TRBD1 (5 bases). The CDR3 covers 14 residues. Germline CDR1 is SGHTA and CDR2 is FQGNSA. Trimming took 6 bases from V and 0 from J, leaving 12 bases between them.

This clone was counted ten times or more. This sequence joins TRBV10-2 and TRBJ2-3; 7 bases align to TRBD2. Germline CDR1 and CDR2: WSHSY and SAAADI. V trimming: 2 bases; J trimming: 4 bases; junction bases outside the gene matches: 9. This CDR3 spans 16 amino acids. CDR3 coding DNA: TGCGCCAGCAGTGAGGTCCCCAGCGGGGTTGCAGATACGCAGTATTTT. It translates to CASSEVPSGVADTQYF.

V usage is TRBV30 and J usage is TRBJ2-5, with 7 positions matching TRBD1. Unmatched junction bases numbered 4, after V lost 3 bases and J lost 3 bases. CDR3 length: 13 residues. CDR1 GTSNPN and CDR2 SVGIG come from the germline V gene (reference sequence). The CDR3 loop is CAWSRDSKETQYF. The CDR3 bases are TGTGCCTGGAGCCGGGACAGTAAAGAGACCCAGTACTTC.

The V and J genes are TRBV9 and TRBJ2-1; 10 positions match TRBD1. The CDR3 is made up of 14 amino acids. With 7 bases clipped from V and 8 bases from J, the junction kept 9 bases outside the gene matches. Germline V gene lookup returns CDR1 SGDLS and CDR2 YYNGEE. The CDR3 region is CASAGTGAGDEQFF. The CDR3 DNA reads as TGTGCCAGCGCCGGGACAGGGGCAGGCGATGAGCAGTTCTTC.

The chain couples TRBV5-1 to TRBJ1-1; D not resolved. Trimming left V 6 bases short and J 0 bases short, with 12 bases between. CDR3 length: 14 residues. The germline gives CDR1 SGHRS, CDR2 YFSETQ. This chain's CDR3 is CASTPAAMNTEAFF. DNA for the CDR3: TGCGCCAGCACCCCTGCGGCCATGAACACTGAAGCTTTCTTT.

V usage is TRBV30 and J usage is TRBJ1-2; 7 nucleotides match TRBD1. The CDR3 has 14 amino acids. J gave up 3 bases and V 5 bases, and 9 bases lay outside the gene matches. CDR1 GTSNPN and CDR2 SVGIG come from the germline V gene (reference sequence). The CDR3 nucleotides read TGTGCCTGGCGTAAACCGACAGGGTACTATGGCTACACCTTC. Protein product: CAWRKPTGYYGYTF. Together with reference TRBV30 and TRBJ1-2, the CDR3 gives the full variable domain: SQTIHQWPATLVQPVGSPLSLECTVEGTSNPNLYWYRQAAGRGLQLLFYSVGIGQISSEVPQNLSASRPQDRQFILSSKKLLLSDSGFYLCAWRKPTGYYGYTFGSGTRLTVV.

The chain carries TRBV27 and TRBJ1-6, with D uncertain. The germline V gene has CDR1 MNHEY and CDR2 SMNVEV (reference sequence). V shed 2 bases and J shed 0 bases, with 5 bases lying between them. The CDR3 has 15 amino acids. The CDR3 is CASSLRSSYNSPLHF. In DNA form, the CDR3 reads TGTGCCAGCAGTTTACGGAGCTCCTATAATTCACCCCTCCACTTT.